These 9 T cell receptor beta chains were all obtained from the same sample, sequenced in a study of Tregs in tolerant kidney transplant recipients. Sequenced by immunoSEQ multiplex PCR; TCRdb stores in-frame clones only, minus some. The table shows about 72,000 clones, with more than 90% occurring only once. Sequenced here: CD8+ T cells from blood, sampled before the transplant. The receptors stem from a human donor who received a combined kidney and bone marrow transplant.

The CDR3 DNA follows: TGTGCCAGCAGCCAAAAACTCTCGGGACTAACCTACAATGAGCAGTTCTTC. Amino acids: CASSQKLSGLTYNEQFF. The rearrangement uses TRBV4-2 and TRBJ2-1, with 7 bases that match TRBD2. CDR1 is LGHNA and CDR2 is YNFKEQ in the germline V gene. V lost 2 bases and J lost 2; bases outside the gene matches: 9. The CDR3 has 17 residues.

The CDR3 region has the DNA TGTGCTAGTGGTTTGCGGGACTACGGCAATGAGCAGTTCTTC. Translated, it gives CASGLRDYGNEQFF. The chain uses TRBV12-5 and TRBJ2-1; 7 nucleotides agree with TRBD2. CDR1 LGHNT and CDR2 FRNRAP come from the germline V gene. The CDR3 is made up of 14 amino acids. After removal of 2 bases from V and 6 bases from J, the junction contained 4 bases not matched to a gene.

The chain combines TRBV7-3 with TRBJ2-3; the D is unclear. V gave up 5 bases and J gave up 3 bases, with 6 bases separating them. This CDR3 region has 12 residues. In germline, CDR1 is SGHTA, CDR2 FQGTGA. The CDR3 loop is CASSPGTDTQYF. As DNA, the CDR3 is TGTGCCAGCAGCCCGGGTACAGATACGCAGTATTTT.

Only one count was recorded for this clone. This CDR3 is also generated by other DNA sequences in the sample. The CDR3 protein is CASSRGASYEQYF. In nucleotides, the CDR3 is TGTGCCAGCAGCCGAGGAGCCTCCTACGAGCAGTACTTC. The rearrangement uses TRBV7-3 and TRBJ2-7; D is ambiguous. Germline V gives CDR1 SGHTA, CDR2 FQGTGA. Trimming removed 5 bases from V and 0 bases from J, with 8 bases in between. This CDR3 has 13 residues.

V gene TRBV14 combines with J gene TRBJ2-7, with 7 bases aligning to TRBD1. The CDR3 loop spans 13 amino acids. The germline gives CDR1 SGHDN, CDR2 FVKESK. The trim removed 6 bases at V and 3 bases at J, leaving 5 bases unmatched. CDR3: CASSPGTDYEQYF. DNA of the CDR3: TGTGCCAGCAGTCCAGGGACAGACTACGAGCAGTACTTC. The full variable domain, with the rest looked up from reference TRBV14 and TRBJ2-7, is EAGVTQFPSHSVIEKGQTVTLRCDPISGHDNLYWYRRVMGKEIKFLLHFVKESKQDESGMPNNRFLAERTGGTYSTLKVQPAELEDSGVYFCASSPGTDYEQYFGPGTRLTVT.

The V call is TRBV27, the J call TRBJ1-5; unclear D gene. Trimming took off 2 bases at V and 1 base at J, with 9 bases between the two ends. The V gene's germline CDR1 is MNHEY and CDR2 SMNVEV (reference sequence). This CDR3 region has 15 residues. The CDR3 sequence is CASSLAAESNQPQHF. Written as DNA, the CDR3 is TGTGCCAGCAGTTTAGCGGCGGAGAGCAATCAGCCCCAGCATTTT.

The chain is built from TRBV29-1 and TRBJ2-5, with 7 bases identical to TRBD1. In germline, CDR1 is SQVTM, CDR2 ANQGSEA. CDR3 size: 17 residues. The ends lost 0 bases at V and 5 bases at J; junction bases unmatched: 15. The CDR3 here is CSVEDIQGVTGPETQYF. The CDR3 nucleotides read TGCAGCGTTGAAGATATTCAGGGGGTAACTGGTCCGGAGACCCAGTACTTC.

The chain links TRBV9 to TRBJ1-6, with 9 bases lining up with TRBD1. CDR1 SGDLS and CDR2 YYNGEE come from the germline V gene. The CDR3 loop spans 14 amino acids. J was trimmed by 7 bases and V by 4 bases; bases with no gene match: 3. The chain's CDR3 is CASSPGQGNSPLHF. The DNA for the CDR3 is TGTGCCAGCAGCCCGGGACAGGGAAATTCACCCCTCCACTTT.

The chain carries TRBV6-5 and TRBJ1-5; TRBD1 is a possible D gene (5 bases). The V and J ends lost 6 bases and 3 bases respectively, with 15 bases between them. CDR3 length equals 15 residues. Germline CDR1 is MNHEY and CDR2 is SVGAGI. This CDR3 reads CASRLPGLYNQPQHF. CDR3 DNA: TGTGCCAGCAGACTACCGGGACTTTACAATCAGCCCCAGCATTTT.